What follows are 28 T cell receptor beta chains derived from one specimen sequenced in a study of blood T cell repertoires in COVID-19 (TCRdb year 2020). Library preparation employed the immunoSEQ multiplex PCR assay. TCRdb stores this immuneACCESS table with in-frame sequences only. Part of the clones is absent; in the studies checked, under half of the shortfall reflects unresolved V genes, and no reason is known for the rest. The sample yields under 250,000 clones; 90% to 95% were counted once. Roughly 1.2% of the sample lies in the top ten. The sequenced material came from peripheral blood. All receptors derive from a man aged 25 to 45 with acute or convalescent COVID-19.

V is TRBV4-1 and J is TRBJ2-3; no firm D call. This CDR3 region has 14 residues. V was pared by 4 bases and J by 6 bases, with 14 bases between. Germline V gene lookup returns CDR1 MGHRA and CDR2 YSYEKL. CDR3 amino acids: CASSPDGYLDTQYF. DNA of the CDR3: TGCGCCAGCAGCCCCGACGGGTATCTCGATACGCAGTATTTT.

The chain combines TRBV24-1 with TRBJ2-3; 9 bases match TRBD2. Germline CDR1 and CDR2: KGHDR and SFDVKD. Trimming cost V 0 bases and J 5 bases; bases outside gene matches: 5. CDR3 size: 16 residues. Here the CDR3 DNA reads TGTGCCACCAGTGATTTGCGGCTAGCGGGAAAAGATACGCAGTATTTT. Amino acids: CATSDLRLAGKDTQYF.

This clone appeared once. The genes are TRBV7-9 and TRBJ1-1; possibly TRBD1 for D (6 bases). V was pared by 5 bases and J by 8 bases, with 12 bases between. CDR1 and CDR2 (germline): SEHNR, FQNEAQ (reference sequence). There are 12 residues in the CDR3. CDR3 in DNA: TGTGCCAGCAGCCATAAAGACAGGGAAGCTTTCTTT. Amino acid sequence: CASSHKDREAFF.

This chain joins TRBV5-4 and TRBJ1-3, with 9 bases lining up with TRBD1. V shed 3 bases, J shed 4 bases, and the junction held 5 bases outside the gene matches. In germline, CDR1 is SGHNT, CDR2 YYREEE (reference sequence). The CDR3 consists of 15 residues. The DNA for the CDR3 is TGTGCCAGCAGCTCTGGGACAGGGAAAGGAAACACCATATATTTT. Its translation: CASSSGTGKGNTIYF.

This clone has more than one count but fewer than ten. This chain uses TRBV4-1 with TRBJ1-1, with D perhaps TRBD1 (5 bases). The CDR3 is 14 residues long. With 1 base removed from V and 0 bases from J, the gap between germline ends came to 6 bases. Germline V CDR1 and CDR2: MGHRA, YSYEKL. The chain's CDR3 is CASSQGTLNTEAFF. Written as DNA, the CDR3 is TGCGCCAGCAGCCAAGGGACACTGAACACTGAAGCTTTCTTT.

CDR3 nucleotides: TGTGCCAGCAGCCCTACAGGGTGGAGGGGCTACACCTTC. This translates into CASSPTGWRGYTF. The chain carries TRBV7-2 and TRBJ1-2; D may be TRBD1 (6 bases). The CDR3 has 13 residues. From germline, CDR1 is SGHTA and CDR2 FQGNSA. The V end was cut by 5 bases, the J end by 8 bases, with 15 bases between.

The chain is built from TRBV6-5 and TRBJ2-3; D call uncertain. This CDR3 contains 15 residues. CDR1 is MNHEY and CDR2 is SVGAGI in the germline V gene. V lost 6 bases to trimming and J lost 2 bases, with 15 bases between them. The CDR3 bases are TGTGCCAGCAGACGTCAGGCGATCGTCACAGATACGCAGTATTTT. Translating it yields CASRRQAIVTDTQYF.

V is TRBV6-5 and J is TRBJ1-1; a possible D gene is TRBD1 (5 bases). This CDR3 has 15 amino acids. With 6 bases removed from V and 4 bases from J, the gap between germline ends came to 18 bases. Germline V gene lookup returns CDR1 MNHEY and CDR2 SVGAGI. The chain's CDR3 is CASRGNRGGGTEAFF. As DNA, the CDR3 is TGTGCCAGCAGAGGCAATCGCGGGGGAGGCACTGAAGCTTTCTTT.

J is TRBJ1-1 and V is TRBV19; perhaps TRBD1 as D (6 bases). The CDR3 has 14 residues. The germline V and J ends were trimmed by 10 bases and 5 bases, with 20 bases remaining between them. CDR1 and CDR2 (germline): LNHDA, SQIVND (reference sequence). The CDR3 is CATGGGLFGTEAFF. CDR3 coding DNA: TGTGCCACCGGGGGGGGCCTCTTTGGGACTGAAGCTTTCTTT.

The chain combines TRBV29-1 with TRBJ1-5; a weak D match, TRBD1 (5 bases). Germline V CDR1 and CDR2: SQVTM, ANQGSEA. This CDR3 spans 13 amino acids. V lost 7 bases and J 1 base, leaving 11 bases between the germline ends. CDR3 nucleotide sequence: TGCAGCGCCGGGGGGGGGAGCAATCAGCCCCAGCATTTT. Protein sequence: CSAGGGSNQPQHF. The full variable domain, rest sourced from reference TRBV29-1 and TRBJ1-5, is SAVISQKPSRDICQRGTSLTIQCQVDSQVTMMFWYRQQPGQSLTLIATANQGSEATYESGFVIDKFPISRPNLTFSTLTVSNMSPEDSSIYLCSAGGGSNQPQHFGDGTRLSIL.

The chain combines TRBV7-9 with TRBJ2-7; 7 positions match TRBD1. V lost 7 bases and J lost 3; bases outside the gene matches: 3. The CDR3 is 12 residues long. The germline V gene has CDR1 SEHNR and CDR2 FQNEAQ (reference sequence). The CDR3 loop is CASMAGGYEQYF. For the CDR3, the DNA is TGTGCCAGCATGGCAGGGGGCTACGAGCAGTACTTC.

The V call is TRBV7-2, the J call TRBJ1-5; 7 bases agree with TRBD1. Trimming cost V 8 bases and J 3 bases; bases outside gene matches: 7. This CDR3 contains 14 residues. CDR1 is SGHTA, CDR2 FQGNSA, per germline. CDR3 DNA sequence: TGTGCCAGCGGACTGGGACAGATCAATCAGCCCCAGCATTTT. Translation gives CASGLGQINQPQHF. Full variable domain (missing parts from reference TRBV7-2 and TRBJ1-5): GAGVSQSPSNKVTEKGKDVELRCDPISGHTALYWYRQSLGQGLEFLIYFQGNSAPDKSGLPSDRFSAERTGGSVSTLTIQRTQQEDSAVYLCASGLGQINQPQHFGDGTRLSIL.

V is TRBV4-2 and J is TRBJ2-3; TRBD2 might be the D (5 bases). Germline values: CDR1 LGHNA, CDR2 YNFKEQ. The V end was cut by 3 bases, the J end by 8 bases, with 12 bases between. The CDR3 has 13 amino acids. The CDR3 nucleotides are TGTGCCAGCAGCCAGCAGAATGGAGGTACGCAGTATTTT. Translating it yields CASSQQNGGTQYF.

V and J are TRBV19 and TRBJ1-2; TRBD1 matches 7 bases. The trim removed 6 bases at V and 8 bases at J, leaving 18 bases unmatched. The CDR3 extends over 16 amino acids. In germline, CDR1 is LNHDA, CDR2 SQIVND (reference sequence). CDR3 in amino acids: CASSPLGGQEQLGYTF. In DNA, the CDR3 is TGTGCCAGTAGCCCTCTAGGAGGACAGGAACAATTGGGCTACACCTTC.

This chain connects TRBV6-2 or TRBV6-3 to TRBJ1-1, with D tentatively TRBD1 (5 bases). The CDR3 totals 14 residues. Germline V gene data show CDR1 as MNHEY and CDR2 as SVGEGT. Trimming pared 2 bases from V and 5 bases from J, leaving 12 bases between. CDR3 sequence (DNA): TGTGCCAGCAGTTACGGTTGGAGGGGAACTGAAGCTTTCTTT. It codes for CASSYGWRGTEAFF.

The chain employs TRBV5-5 and TRBJ2-2; 11 bases map to TRBD1. V shed 3 bases, J shed 2 bases, and the junction held 3 bases outside the gene matches. The CDR3 contains 16 residues. The germline V gene has CDR1 SGHKS and CDR2 YYEKEE (reference sequence). The CDR3 nucleotides are TGTGCCAGCAGCTGGGGACAGGGGGGAAACACCGGGGAGCTGTTTTTT. This encodes CASSWGQGGNTGELFF.

The CDR3 DNA follows: TGTGCCAGCAGATCTACCGGGAGGACCCAGTACTTC. Translating gives CASRSTGRTQYF. The chain couples TRBV7-9 to TRBJ2-5; D may be TRBD2 (6 bases). V was pared by 6 bases and J by 7 bases, with 12 bases between. The CDR3 runs to 12 residues. Germline CDR1 and CDR2: SEHNR and FQNEAQ (reference sequence).

CDR3 DNA: TGTGCCAGCAGCAATCAAAATCAGCCCCAGCATTTT. Protein product: CASSNQNQPQHF. The J gene is TRBJ1-5, the V gene TRBV3-1 (or the pseudogene TRBV3-2); no reliable D call. Germline V gene lookup returns CDR1 LGHDT and CDR2 YNNKEL (reference sequence). Trimming left V 5 bases short and J 4 bases short, with 6 bases between. This CDR3 comprises 12 residues.

The chain couples TRBV30 to TRBJ2-2, with 10 bases matching TRBD1. CDR1 and CDR2 from the germline V gene are GTSNPN and SVGIG (reference sequence). V lost 1 base, J lost 6 bases, and 5 bases stayed unmatched. This CDR3 is built from 15 residues. The CDR3, as DNA: TGTGCCTGGAGTGATCAGACAGGGGGCGCCGGGGAGCTGTTTTTT. Residues: CAWSDQTGGAGELFF. Looking up the rest from reference TRBV30 and TRBJ2-2 gives the full variable domain: SQTIHQWPATLVQPVGSPLSLECTVEGTSNPNLYWYRQAAGRGLQLLFYSVGIGQISSEVPQNLSASRPQDRQFILSSKKLLLSDSGFYLCAWSDQTGGAGELFFGEGSRLTVL.

V and J are TRBV5-1 and TRBJ1-1; no clear D gene. Trimming left V 0 bases short and J 4 bases short, with 16 bases between. Germline lookup yields CDR1 SGHRS and CDR2 YFSETQ. The CDR3 consists of 16 residues. CDR3 region: CASSLAGEWLGTEAFF. The CDR3 nucleotides are TGCGCCAGCAGCTTGGCCGGGGAATGGCTGGGCACTGAAGCTTTCTTT.

J is TRBJ1-2 and V is TRBV12-3 or TRBV12-4; D is unclear. The CDR3 loop spans 12 amino acids. The V and J ends lost 3 bases and 3 bases respectively, with 5 bases between them. CDR3 sequence: CASSLTHYGYTF. For the CDR3, the DNA is TGTGCCAGCAGTTTGACACACTATGGCTACACCTTC.

The J gene is TRBJ2-2, the V gene TRBV6-1; 7 nucleotides align to TRBD1. Germline V CDR1 and CDR2: MNHNS, SASEGT. The trim removed 3 bases at V and 3 bases at J, leaving 10 bases unmatched. The CDR3 runs to 17 residues. CDR3 amino acids: CASSDTTTGWDTGELFF. CDR3 nucleotides: TGTGCCAGCAGTGATACCACGACAGGGTGGGACACCGGGGAGCTGTTTTTT.

The rearrangement uses TRBV30 and TRBJ2-2; 8 nucleotides agree with TRBD1. Losses at the gene ends were 2 bases for V and 7 bases for J; bases not matched to a gene: 9. Germline CDR1 is GTSNPN and CDR2 is SVGIG (reference sequence). This CDR3 has 15 amino acids. The CDR3 protein is CAWSKAGGFSGELFF. The CDR3 DNA follows: TGTGCCTGGAGTAAAGCAGGGGGCTTCAGCGGGGAGCTGTTTTTT.

V gene TRBV5-1 combines with J gene TRBJ2-5; D is perhaps TRBD2 (6 bases). This CDR3 comprises 12 residues. CDR1 and CDR2 (germline): SGHRS, YFSETQ. V was pared by 8 bases and J by 3 bases, with 11 bases between. This chain's CDR3 is CASCGVKETQYF. In DNA form, the CDR3 reads TGCGCCAGTTGCGGGGTAAAAGAGACCCAGTACTTC.

The chain is built from TRBV14 and TRBJ2-7; 9 positions agree with TRBD1. The CDR3 extends over 16 amino acids. CDR1 and CDR2 from the germline V gene are SGHDN and FVKESK. J gave up 0 bases and V 1 base, and 4 bases lay outside the gene matches. DNA of the CDR3: TGTGCCAGCAGCCAAGCCCGGACAGGGGTCTCCTACGAGCAGTACTTC. Amino acid sequence: CASSQARTGVSYEQYF. The entire variable domain, with the rest obtained from reference TRBV14 and TRBJ2-7, is as follows: EAGVTQFPSHSVIEKGQTVTLRCDPISGHDNLYWYRRVMGKEIKFLLHFVKESKQDESGMPNNRFLAERTGGTYSTLKVQPAELEDSGVYFCASSQARTGVSYEQYFGPGTRLTVT.

The chain has TRBV2 and TRBJ2-5; 7 bases are a match to TRBD2. Germline CDR1 is SNHLY and CDR2 is FYNNEI. The CDR3 totals 14 residues. V lost 4 bases, J lost 3 bases, and 5 bases stayed unmatched. In nucleotides, the CDR3 is TGTGCCAGCAGTGCCGCCAGCGGGAAAGAGACCCAGTACTTC. Translating it yields CASSAASGKETQYF.

The J gene is TRBJ1-2, the V gene TRBV18; 8 bases fit TRBD1. This CDR3 has 13 amino acids. Germline assignment: CDR1 KGHSH and CDR2 LQKENI. V gave up 4 bases and J gave up 6 bases; unmatched junction bases: 4. CDR3 in amino acids: CASSLGQGDGYTF. As DNA, the CDR3 is TGTGCCAGCTCACTTGGACAGGGCGATGGCTACACCTTC.

This sequence joins TRBV6-5 and TRBJ1-1, with a possible D match to TRBD1 (5 bases). The CDR3 covers 13 residues. Germline CDR1 and CDR2: MNHEY and SVGAGI. Between the trimmed V and J ends, which lost 8 bases and 2 bases, there was a span of 12 bases. CDR3: CASRPGGNTEAFF. The CDR3 DNA is TGTGCCAGCCGTCCGGGGGGTAACACTGAAGCTTTCTTT.